This TCR beta chain comes out of a study of T cells in Graves' hyperthyroidism and ophthalmopathy. Trimming took 7 bases from V and 1 from J, leaving 10 bases between them. The CDR3 is 13 amino acids. CDR1 is MNHNS and CDR2 is SASEGT in the germline V gene. In this sample, this clonotype turned up many times. Amplified TCR beta CDR3 regions derived from RNA transcripts. The HTBI primer set was used in a first-round RT-PCR of the TCR CDR3. TCRdb re-derived calls from the multiplex PCR reads in MiXCR, one entry per CDR3 protein. Here the sample spans hundreds of thousands of distinct CDR3 sequences, approximately 17% being singletons.

Sequencing used blood. The chain combines TRBV6-1 with TRBJ1-1; D not certain. The clonotype was recovered from a woman aged 18-29 years with Graves' ophthalmopathy. CDR3 sequence: CASMAVGNTEAFF. In DNA form, the CDR3 reads TGTGCCAGCATGGCCGTGGGGAACACTGAAGCTTTCTTT.